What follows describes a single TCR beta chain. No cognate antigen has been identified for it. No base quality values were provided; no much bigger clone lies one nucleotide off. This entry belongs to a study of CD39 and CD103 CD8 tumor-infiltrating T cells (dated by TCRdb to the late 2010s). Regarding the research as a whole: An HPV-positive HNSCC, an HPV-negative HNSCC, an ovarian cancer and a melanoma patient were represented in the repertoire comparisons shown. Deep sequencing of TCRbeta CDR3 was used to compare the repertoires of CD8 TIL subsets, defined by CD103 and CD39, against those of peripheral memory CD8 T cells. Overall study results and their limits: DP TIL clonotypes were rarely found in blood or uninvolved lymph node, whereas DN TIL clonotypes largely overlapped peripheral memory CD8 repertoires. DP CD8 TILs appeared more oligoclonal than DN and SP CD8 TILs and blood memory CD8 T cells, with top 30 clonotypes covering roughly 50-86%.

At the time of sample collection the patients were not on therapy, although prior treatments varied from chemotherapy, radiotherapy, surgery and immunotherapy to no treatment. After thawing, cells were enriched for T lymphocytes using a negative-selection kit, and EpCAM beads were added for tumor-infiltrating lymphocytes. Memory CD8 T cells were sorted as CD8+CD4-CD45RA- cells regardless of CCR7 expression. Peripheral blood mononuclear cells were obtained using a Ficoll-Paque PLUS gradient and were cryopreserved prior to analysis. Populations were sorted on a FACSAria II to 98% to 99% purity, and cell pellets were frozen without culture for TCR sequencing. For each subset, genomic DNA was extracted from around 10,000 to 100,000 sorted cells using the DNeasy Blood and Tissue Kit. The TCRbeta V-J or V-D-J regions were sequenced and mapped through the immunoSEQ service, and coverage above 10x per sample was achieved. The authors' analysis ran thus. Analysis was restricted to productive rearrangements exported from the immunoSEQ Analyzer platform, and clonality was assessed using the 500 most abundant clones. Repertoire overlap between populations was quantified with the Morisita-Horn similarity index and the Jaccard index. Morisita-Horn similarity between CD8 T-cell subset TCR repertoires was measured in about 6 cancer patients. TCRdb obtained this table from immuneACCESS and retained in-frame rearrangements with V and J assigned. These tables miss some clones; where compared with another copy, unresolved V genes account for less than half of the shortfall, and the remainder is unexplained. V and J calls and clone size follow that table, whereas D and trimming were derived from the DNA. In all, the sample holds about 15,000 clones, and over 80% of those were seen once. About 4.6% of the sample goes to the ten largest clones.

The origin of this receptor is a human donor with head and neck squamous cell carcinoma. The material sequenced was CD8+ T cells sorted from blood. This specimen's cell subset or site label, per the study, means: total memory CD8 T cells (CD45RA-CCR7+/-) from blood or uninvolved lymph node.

In nucleotides, the sequence is TGTGCCAGCAGTGAAAAGGGGGTTTATAGCAATCAGCCCCAGCATTTT. Its protein product is CASSEKGVYSNQPQHF. The sequence links TRBV25-1 to TRBJ1-5, with a weak D call of TRBD1 (6 bases match). V and J are truncated by 2 bases and 0 bases respectively, leaving an intervening sequence of 11 bases. The CDR3 sequence holds 16 residues, the cysteine and phenylalanine included. The kept DNA is CDR3 alone, 48 bases in frame from the first base. The germline V gene provides CDR1 MGHDK and CDR2 SYGVNS.